This T cell receptor (beta chain) was documented in a study of CD8+CD57+ T cells in acquired aplastic anemia. Turning to the study itself: Sorted CD4+ and CD8+ cell DNA averaged approximately 3 ug. CD4+ cells from healthy donors averaged about 10 million reads. Study-level findings and limits: CD8+ Simpson's diversity in patients was not significantly different from that in controls.

Trimming left V 5 bases short and J 4 bases short, with 13 bases between. Germline lookup yields CDR1 SNHLY and CDR2 FYNNEI. The CDR3 has 14 residues. In this sample, this clonotype turned up once. Its antigen is not identified. Profiling of TCR beta VDJ combinations and CDR3 sequences used genomic DNA as template. A single record per CDR3 protein comes from TCRdb applying MiXCR to the reads. The sample gives 35,000 to 45,000 distinct CDR3 sequences, approximately 71% of which show up once; 20% to 25% is in the top ten. Input material: sorted CD4+, CD8+, or CD8+CD57+ T cells (not recorded which) from PBMCs. This TCR derives from a human donor in good health, serving as a control. The chain carries TRBV2 and TRBJ2-3; TRBD2 might be the D (5 bases). CDR3 nucleotides: TGTGCCAGCAGTTACTCGACGGACTCAGATACGCAGTATTTT. Translating it yields CASSYSTDSDTQYF.